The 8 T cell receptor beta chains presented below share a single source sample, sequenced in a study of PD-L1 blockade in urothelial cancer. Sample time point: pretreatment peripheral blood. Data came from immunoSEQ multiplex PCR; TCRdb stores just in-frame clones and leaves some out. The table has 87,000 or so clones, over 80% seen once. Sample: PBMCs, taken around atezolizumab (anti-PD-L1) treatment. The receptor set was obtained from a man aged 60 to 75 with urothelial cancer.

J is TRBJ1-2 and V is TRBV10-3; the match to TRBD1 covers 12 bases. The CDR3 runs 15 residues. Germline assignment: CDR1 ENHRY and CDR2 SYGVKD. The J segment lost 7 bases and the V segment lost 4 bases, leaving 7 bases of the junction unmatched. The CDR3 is CAISGSGTGGLGYTF. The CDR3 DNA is TGTGCCATCAGTGGTTCCGGGACAGGGGGCCTTGGCTACACCTTC.

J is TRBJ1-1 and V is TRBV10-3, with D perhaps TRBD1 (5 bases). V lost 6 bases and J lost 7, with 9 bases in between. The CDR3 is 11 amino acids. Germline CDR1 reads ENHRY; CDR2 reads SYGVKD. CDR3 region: CAIRGGVEAFF. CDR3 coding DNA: TGTGCCATCAGGGGGGGAGTTGAAGCTTTCTTT.

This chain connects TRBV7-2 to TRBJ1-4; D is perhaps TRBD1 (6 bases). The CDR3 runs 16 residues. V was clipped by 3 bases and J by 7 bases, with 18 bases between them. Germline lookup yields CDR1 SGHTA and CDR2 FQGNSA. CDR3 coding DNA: TGTGCCAGCAGCTTGCAGGGGCCCCCTTCTAGTGAAAAACTGTTTTTT. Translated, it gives CASSLQGPPSSEKLFF.

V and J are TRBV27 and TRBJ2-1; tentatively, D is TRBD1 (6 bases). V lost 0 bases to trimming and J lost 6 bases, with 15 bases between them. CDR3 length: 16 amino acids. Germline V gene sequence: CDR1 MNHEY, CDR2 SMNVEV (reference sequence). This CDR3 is CASSLSGRDNPNEQFF. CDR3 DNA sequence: TGTGCCAGCAGTTTATCGGGCAGGGACAACCCCAATGAGCAGTTCTTC.

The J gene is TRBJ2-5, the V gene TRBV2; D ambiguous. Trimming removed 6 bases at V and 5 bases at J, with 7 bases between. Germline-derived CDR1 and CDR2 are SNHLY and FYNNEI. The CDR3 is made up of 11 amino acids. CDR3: CASSLRETQYF. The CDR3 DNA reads TGTGCCAGCAGCCTGCGGGAGACCCAGTACTTC.

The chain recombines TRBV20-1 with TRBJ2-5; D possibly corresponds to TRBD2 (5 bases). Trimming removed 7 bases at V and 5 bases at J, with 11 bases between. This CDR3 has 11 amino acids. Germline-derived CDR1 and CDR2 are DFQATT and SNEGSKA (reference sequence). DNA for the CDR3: TGCAGTGGTGAACAGCGGGAGACCCAGTACTTC. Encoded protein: CSGEQRETQYF.

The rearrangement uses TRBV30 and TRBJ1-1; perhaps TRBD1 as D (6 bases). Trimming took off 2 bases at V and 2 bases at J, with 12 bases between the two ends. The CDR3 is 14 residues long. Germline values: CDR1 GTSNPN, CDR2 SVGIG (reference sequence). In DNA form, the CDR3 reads TGTGCCTGGAGTAAAGACAGGATCAACACTGAAGCTTTCTTT. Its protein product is CAWSKDRINTEAFF. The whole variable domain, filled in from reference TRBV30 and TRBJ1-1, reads SQTIHQWPATLVQPVGSPLSLECTVEGTSNPNLYWYRQAAGRGLQLLFYSVGIGQISSEVPQNLSASRPQDRQFILSSKKLLLSDSGFYLCAWSKDRINTEAFFGQGTRLTVV.

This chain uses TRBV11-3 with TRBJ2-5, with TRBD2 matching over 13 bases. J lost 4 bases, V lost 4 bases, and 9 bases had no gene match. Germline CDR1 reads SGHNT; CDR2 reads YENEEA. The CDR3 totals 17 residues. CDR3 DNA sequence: TGTGCCAGCAGCTCTGGACTAGCGGGGGAACTGCGAGAGACCCAGTACTTC. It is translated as CASSSGLAGELRETQYF.